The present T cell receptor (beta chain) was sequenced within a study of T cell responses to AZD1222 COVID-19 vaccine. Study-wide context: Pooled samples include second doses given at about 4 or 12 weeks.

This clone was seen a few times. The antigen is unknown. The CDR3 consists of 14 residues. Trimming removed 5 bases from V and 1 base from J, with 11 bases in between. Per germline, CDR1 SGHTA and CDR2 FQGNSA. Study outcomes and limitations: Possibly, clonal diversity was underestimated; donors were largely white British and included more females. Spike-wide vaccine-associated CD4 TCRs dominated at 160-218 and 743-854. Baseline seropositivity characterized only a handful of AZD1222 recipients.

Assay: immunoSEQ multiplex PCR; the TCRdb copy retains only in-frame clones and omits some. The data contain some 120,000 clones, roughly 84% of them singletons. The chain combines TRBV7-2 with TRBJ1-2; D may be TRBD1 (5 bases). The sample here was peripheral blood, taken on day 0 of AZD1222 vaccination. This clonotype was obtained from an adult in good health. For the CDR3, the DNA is TGTGCCAGCAGCCCCGGGACCGTTAACTATGGCTACACCTTC. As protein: CASSPGTVNYGYTF.